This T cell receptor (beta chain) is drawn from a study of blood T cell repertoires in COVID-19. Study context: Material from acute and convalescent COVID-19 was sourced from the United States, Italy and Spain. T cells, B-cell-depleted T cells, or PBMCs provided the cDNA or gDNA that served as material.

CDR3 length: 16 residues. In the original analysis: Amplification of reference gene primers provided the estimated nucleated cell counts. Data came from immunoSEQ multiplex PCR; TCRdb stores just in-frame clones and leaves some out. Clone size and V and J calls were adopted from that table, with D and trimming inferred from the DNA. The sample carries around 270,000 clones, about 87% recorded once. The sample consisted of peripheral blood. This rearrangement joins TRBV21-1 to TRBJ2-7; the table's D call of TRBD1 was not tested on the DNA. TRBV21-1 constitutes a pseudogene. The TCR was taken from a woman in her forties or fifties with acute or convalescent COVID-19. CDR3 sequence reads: CASSPRGQEDSYEQYF. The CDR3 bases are TGTGCCAGCAGCCCCCGAGGACAGGAGGACTCCTACGAGCAGTACTTC.